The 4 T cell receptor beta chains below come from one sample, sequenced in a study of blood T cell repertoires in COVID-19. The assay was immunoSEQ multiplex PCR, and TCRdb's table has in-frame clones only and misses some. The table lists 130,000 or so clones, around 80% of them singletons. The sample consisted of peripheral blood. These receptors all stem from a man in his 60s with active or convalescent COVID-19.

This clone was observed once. The CDR3 region is CATSDWTAANTGELFF. CDR3 sequence (DNA): TGTGCCACCAGTGATTGGACAGCGGCGAACACCGGGGAGCTGTTTTTT. The gene calls are TRBV24-1 and TRBJ2-2; TRBD1 is a possible D gene (6 bases). Germline CDR1 reads KGHDR; CDR2 reads SFDVKD. The V end was cut by 2 bases, the J end by 0 bases, with 9 bases between. CDR3 length: 16 residues.

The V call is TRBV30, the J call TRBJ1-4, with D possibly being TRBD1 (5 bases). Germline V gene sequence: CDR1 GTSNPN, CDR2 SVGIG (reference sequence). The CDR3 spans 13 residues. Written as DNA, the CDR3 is TGTGCTCACGGGGGAGAAACGAGTGAAAAACTGTTTTTT. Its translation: CAHGGETSEKLFF.

The CDR3 DNA follows: TGTGCCAGCAGTTTCCGGACAGAAGCTAACTATGGCTACACCTTC. It is translated as CASSFRTEANYGYTF. The genes are TRBV28 and TRBJ1-2; possibly TRBD1 for D (6 bases). V was shortened by 3 bases and J by 0 bases, with 11 bases between the two germline ends. This CDR3 region has 15 residues. The germline CDR1 and CDR2 sequences are MDHEN and SYDVKM.

The CDR3 bases are TGTGCCAGCAGCTTACGACTAGCGGGAGGGCCCAGGGGGCAGTACTTC. Translating it yields CASSLRLAGGPRGQYF. The J gene is TRBJ2-7, the V gene TRBV5-5, with 14 bases that match TRBD2. The CDR3 covers 16 residues. After removal of 2 bases from V and 9 bases from J, the junction contained 10 bases not matched to a gene. Looked up from germline, CDR1 is SGHKS and CDR2 is YYEKEE (reference sequence).